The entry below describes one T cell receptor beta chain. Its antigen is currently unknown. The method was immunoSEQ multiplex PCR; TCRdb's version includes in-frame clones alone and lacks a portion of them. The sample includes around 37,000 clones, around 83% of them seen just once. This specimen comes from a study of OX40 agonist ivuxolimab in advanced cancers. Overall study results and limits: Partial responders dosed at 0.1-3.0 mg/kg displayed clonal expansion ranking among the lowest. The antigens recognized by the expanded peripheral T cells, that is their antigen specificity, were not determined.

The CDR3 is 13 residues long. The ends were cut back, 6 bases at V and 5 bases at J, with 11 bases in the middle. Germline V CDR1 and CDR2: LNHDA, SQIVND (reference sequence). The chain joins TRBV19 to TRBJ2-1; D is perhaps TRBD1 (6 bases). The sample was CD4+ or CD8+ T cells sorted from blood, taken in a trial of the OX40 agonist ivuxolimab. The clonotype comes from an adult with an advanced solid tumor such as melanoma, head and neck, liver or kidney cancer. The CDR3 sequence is CASRRGQNNEQFF. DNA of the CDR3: TGTGCCAGTAGACGAGGACAGAACAATGAGCAGTTCTTC.